These 19 T cell receptor beta chains share one sample of origin, sequenced in a study of blood T cell repertoires in COVID-19. TCRdb's table, derived via immunoSEQ multiplex PCR, lists solely in-frame clones and lacks some. The table has about 28,000 clones, 76% seen once. The sequenced sample consisted of peripheral blood. The source is an older man with acute or convalescent COVID-19.

V gene TRBV11-2 combines with J gene TRBJ2-3; maybe TRBD2 (5 bases). This CDR3 is built from 14 residues. The V end was cut by 5 bases, the J end by 6 bases, with 15 bases between. The germline V gene encodes CDR1 SGHAT and CDR2 FQNNGV. CDR3 protein: CASSPGSSVDTQYF. CDR3 DNA: TGTGCCAGCAGCCCGGGAAGTAGCGTCGATACGCAGTATTTT. The entire variable domain, with the rest obtained from reference TRBV11-2 and TRBJ2-3, is as follows: EAGVAQSPRYKIIEKRQSVAFWCNPISGHATLYWYQQILGQGPKLLIQFQNNGVVDDSQLPKDRFSAERLKGVDSTLKIQPAKLEDSAVYLCASSPGSSVDTQYFGPGTRLTVL.

The J gene is TRBJ1-1, the V gene TRBV3-1 (or the pseudogene TRBV3-2), with no clear D. Between the trimmed V and J ends, which lost 2 bases and 1 base, there was a span of 5 bases. The CDR3 consists of 13 residues. CDR1 is LGHDT and CDR2 is YNNKEL in the germline V gene (reference sequence). The CDR3 DNA reads TGTGCCAGCAGCCAAAGAGAGAACACTGAAGCTTTCTTT. Translated, it gives CASSQRENTEAFF.

This chain connects TRBV7-3 to TRBJ2-2; possibly TRBD1 for D (5 bases). The ends were cut back, 5 bases at V and 6 bases at J, with 16 bases in the middle. Germline assignment: CDR1 SGHTA and CDR2 FQGTGA. The CDR3 is 15 amino acids. In nucleotides, the CDR3 is TGTGCCAGCAGCGATCCGTGGGGCCAGGCCGGGGAGCTGTTTTTT. Residues: CASSDPWGQAGELFF.

The V and J genes are TRBV27 and TRBJ2-1; 11 nucleotides align to TRBD2. The germline V gene has CDR1 MNHEY and CDR2 SMNVEV (reference sequence). The V and J ends lost 6 bases and 7 bases, in that order; junction bases with no gene match: 8. The CDR3 is made up of 15 amino acids. CDR3: CASRVRLAGMNEQFF. CDR3 DNA: TGTGCCAGCAGGGTCAGACTAGCGGGGATGAATGAGCAGTTCTTC.

The sample holds one count of this clone. A far larger clone is a single base away, which makes a read error likely. The gene calls are TRBV6-1 and TRBJ1-2; 9 bases match TRBD1. The CDR3 totals 16 residues. From germline, CDR1 is MNHNS and CDR2 SASEGT. This CDR3 reads CASRDVTGTGTYGYTF. The CDR3, as DNA: TGTGCCAGCCGTGACGTTACCGGGACAGGGACCTATGGCTACACCTTC.

The chain is built from TRBV5-6 and TRBJ2-2; D call uncertain. Germline assignment: CDR1 SGHDT and CDR2 YYEEEE. Deletions cut 2 bases from V and 5 bases from J, with 4 bases between. This CDR3 region has 12 residues. The CDR3 spells CASSLQTGELFF. The CDR3 nucleotides are TGTGCCAGCAGCTTACAAACCGGGGAGCTGTTTTTT.

The chain combines TRBV5-5 with TRBJ1-2; D not certain. V was cut by 1 base and J by 0 bases, with 7 bases left in between. Germline lookup yields CDR1 SGHKS and CDR2 YYEKEE (reference sequence). The CDR3 runs 14 residues. CDR3 sequence reads: CASSLSGANYGYTF. Written as DNA, the CDR3 is TGTGCCAGCAGCTTGTCCGGAGCTAACTATGGCTACACCTTC.

This clone showed up just a few times. V gene TRBV19 combines with J gene TRBJ1-1, with 7 bases lining up with TRBD1. CDR1 is LNHDA and CDR2 is SQIVND in the germline V gene (reference sequence). The V gene end was trimmed by 10 bases and the J gene end by 1 base; junction bases not matched to a gene: 21. The CDR3 length is 18 residues. CDR3 sequence (DNA): TGTGCCACCCTAAGTTCCAACAGGGGATCAGGTGGGAACACTGAAGCTTTCTTT. Its protein product is CATLSSNRGSGGNTEAFF.

This chain joins TRBV28 and TRBJ2-7; D is possibly TRBD1 (5 bases). The CDR3 runs 17 residues. The V end lost 2 bases, the J end lost 1 base, and 18 bases lay between the germline ends. The germline V gene has CDR1 MDHEN and CDR2 SYDVKM. As DNA, the CDR3 is TGTGCCAGCAGTTTAGTGTTGATCCAGGGAAATTCCTACGAGCAGTACTTC. This gives the protein CASSLVLIQGNSYEQYF. Full variable domain (remainder filled in from reference TRBV28 and TRBJ2-7): DVKVTQSSRYLVKRTGEKVFLECVQDMDHENMFWYRQDPGLGLRLIYFSYDVKMKEKGDIPEGYSVSREKKERFSLILESASTNQTSMYLCASSLVLIQGNSYEQYFGPGTRLTVT.

This chain joins TRBV7-9 and TRBJ2-1, with D maybe TRBD2 (6 bases). The CDR3 covers 16 residues. Germline lookup yields CDR1 SEHNR and CDR2 FQNEAQ (reference sequence). Trimming took 5 bases from V and 7 from J, leaving 21 bases between them. This CDR3 is CASSPWEAEGGNEQFF. CDR3 coding DNA: TGTGCCAGCAGCCCCTGGGAGGCGGAAGGCGGTAATGAGCAGTTCTTC.

This clone was observed a single time. J is TRBJ1-5 and V is TRBV7-2; D unresolved. This CDR3 has 11 residues. The V gene lost 1 base and the J gene lost 11 bases, with 6 bases spanning the gap. CDR1 is SGHTA and CDR2 is FQGNSA in the germline V gene. CDR3 DNA sequence: TGTGCCAGCAGCTTAGGAGTGGCCCAGCATTTT. It translates to CASSLGVAQHF.

The chain links TRBV10-3 to TRBJ2-3; 14 bases align to TRBD2. V lost 6 bases to trimming and J lost 4 bases; unmatched junction nucleotides: 6. CDR3 length equals 16 residues. Per the germline V gene, CDR1 is ENHRY and CDR2 is SYGVKD. The CDR3, as DNA: TGTGCCATCAGGGCCGGGACTAGCGGGGGCTCAGATACGCAGTATTTT. This gives the protein CAIRAGTSGGSDTQYF.

This chain connects TRBV6-5 to TRBJ1-1, with TRBD1 matching 11 bases. With 8 bases clipped from V and 2 bases from J, the junction kept 7 bases outside the gene matches. The CDR3 has 15 amino acids. Germline V gene data show CDR1 as MNHEY and CDR2 as SVGAGI. The CDR3 nucleotides read TGTGCCAGCGGGACAGGGGGAGGATTCAACACTGAAGCTTTCTTT. Its protein product is CASGTGGGFNTEAFF.

The CDR3 bases are TGTGCCAGCAGCTCGTCCGGGACTAGCGGGGTCAATGAGCAGTTCTTC. Translation: CASSSSGTSGVNEQFF. The chain has TRBV7-2 and TRBJ2-1, with 13 bases identical to TRBD2. V lost 4 bases and J lost 6; bases outside the gene matches: 6. This CDR3 is built from 16 residues. CDR1 is SGHTA, CDR2 FQGNSA, per germline.

The chain employs TRBV28 and TRBJ1-2; no definite D call. Germline CDR1 and CDR2: MDHEN and SYDVKM. Trimming left V 4 bases short and J 4 bases short, with 4 bases between. The CDR3 is 11 amino acids. Here the CDR3 reads CASSSSYGYTF. For the CDR3, the DNA is TGTGCCAGCAGTTCCAGCTATGGCTACACCTTC.

The chain is built from TRBV7-2 and TRBJ2-5; TRBD1 aligns across 11 bases. Germline V gives CDR1 SGHTA, CDR2 FQGNSA. Unmatched junction bases numbered 6, after V lost 4 bases and J lost 2 bases. The CDR3 runs to 16 residues. DNA for the CDR3: TGTGCCAGCAGCTCGACCGGGACAGGGGGTCAAGAGACCCAGTACTTC. It codes for CASSSTGTGGQETQYF.

The chain joins TRBV7-9 to TRBJ1-5; weak D call: TRBD1 (5 bases). Germline CDR1 is SEHNR and CDR2 is FQNEAQ (reference sequence). The CDR3 spans 17 residues. V was shortened by 2 bases and J by 2 bases, with 16 bases between the two germline ends. CDR3 DNA sequence: TGTGCCAGCAGCTTATATTCAGGCGGAGGGGGCAATCAGCCCCAGCATTTT. It encodes CASSLYSGGGGNQPQHF.

V is TRBV3-1 (or the pseudogene TRBV3-2) and J is TRBJ2-2; tentatively, D is TRBD2 (6 bases). V lost 1 base and J lost 4, with 10 bases in between. Looked up from germline, CDR1 is LGHDT and CDR2 is YNNKEL (reference sequence). CDR3 size: 15 residues. CDR3 nucleotide sequence: TGTGCCAGCAGCCAAGCCGCGGGGTTCACCGGGGAGCTGTTTTTT. It specifies CASSQAAGFTGELFF.

In this sample, this clone turned up once. This chain joins TRBV19 and TRBJ2-7; TRBD1 matches at 9 bases. CDR3 length: 13 residues. In germline, CDR1 is LNHDA, CDR2 SQIVND (reference sequence). The trim removed 5 bases at V and 6 bases at J, leaving 5 bases unmatched. CDR3 coding DNA: TGTGCCAGTAGTGCCGACAGGGGGATCGAGCAGTACTTC. Its translation is CASSADRGIEQYF.